This T cell receptor beta chain was recovered during a study of cytomegalovirus exposure and HLA in healthy donors. Study context: Some 85 million unique TCRs from HLA-typed donors were held in an early data release. Whole-study results and caveats: High specificity and sensitivity for cytomegalovirus status were reported for the classifier. Productive rates of about 87% or about 30% were seen for most TCR beta V segments in an earlier analysis. The listing of roughly 160 TCR beta chains classed them as cytomegalovirus-associated.

As concerns this clone: As yet, its antigen is unknown.

Germline lookup yields CDR1 MGHRA and CDR2 YSYEKL. The CDR3 is made up of 14 amino acids. J was trimmed by 9 bases and V by 3 bases; bases with no gene match: 7. 13 Jbeta primers and 60 Vbeta primers were used for the PCR. Measured with immunoSEQ multiplex PCR; TCRdb has only the in-frame clones, and not every one. The sample consists of approximately 110,000 clones, over 60% of them appearing once. The receptor's source is a man aged 60 to 69 in good health and CMV-seropositive. Sequenced: PBMCs. The chain couples TRBV4-1 to TRBJ2-3; 9 bases align to TRBD1. The CDR3 sequence: CASSQGQGEFTQYF. The CDR3 DNA follows: TGCGCCAGCAGCCAGGGACAGGGAGAATTCACGCAGTATTTT.